These 8 T cell receptor beta chains share one sample of origin, sequenced in a study of cytomegalovirus exposure and HLA in healthy donors. Clones were read by immunoSEQ multiplex PCR, and TCRdb kept only the in-frame ones, dropping some. The data show 200,000 to 250,000 clones, 75% to 90% seen once. The sample taken for sequencing was PBMCs. The receptors shown here come from a woman under 40 in good health and CMV-seropositive.

The chain links TRBV13 to TRBJ1-5; a possible D gene is TRBD1 (5 bases). Between the trimmed V and J ends, which lost 0 bases and 6 bases, there was a span of 6 bases. The CDR3 has 13 residues. CDR1 is PRHDT, CDR2 FYEKMQ, per germline (reference sequence). The CDR3 DNA follows: TGTGCCAGCAGCTTAGGAGGGGCTCAGCCCCAGCATTTT. It specifies CASSLGGAQPQHF.

This rearrangement joins TRBV30 to TRBJ2-7, with D possibly TRBD1 on 5 matching bases. V was cut by 1 base and J by 2 bases, with 9 bases left in between. CDR3 length: 13 amino acids. Per the germline V gene, CDR1 is GTSNPN and CDR2 is SVGIG (reference sequence). CDR3 region: CAWSASGTYEQYF. The CDR3 nucleotides are TGTGCCTGGAGTGCCTCAGGGACCTACGAGCAGTACTTC. Looking up the rest from reference TRBV30 and TRBJ2-7 gives the full variable domain: SQTIHQWPATLVQPVGSPLSLECTVEGTSNPNLYWYRQAAGRGLQLLFYSVGIGQISSEVPQNLSASRPQDRQFILSSKKLLLSDSGFYLCAWSASGTYEQYFGPGTRLTVT.

The chain has TRBV2 and TRBJ2-5; 11 nucleotides agree with TRBD2. CDR3 size: 16 residues. With V trimmed by 5 bases and J by 3 bases, 8 bases remained unmatched. Germline V CDR1 and CDR2: SNHLY, FYNNEI. CDR3: CASSSTLAGAEETQYF. The CDR3 nucleotides are TGTGCCAGCAGTTCTACACTAGCGGGAGCCGAAGAGACCCAGTACTTC. Combining the CDR3 with reference TRBV2 and TRBJ2-5 gives the whole variable domain EPEVTQTPSHQVTQMGQEVILRCVPISNHLYFYWYRQILGQKVEFLVSFYNNEISEKSEIFDDQFSVERPDGSNFTLKIRSTKLEDSAMYFCASSSTLAGAEETQYFGPGTRLLVL.

The chain is built from TRBV5-6 and TRBJ1-3; D is unclear. The CDR3 runs to 14 residues. Trimming removed 1 base from V and 4 bases from J, with 9 bases in between. Germline lookup yields CDR1 SGHDT and CDR2 YYEEEE. The CDR3 reads CASSLYGSGNTIYF. CDR3 bases: TGTGCCAGCAGCTTGTACGGTTCAGGAAACACCATATATTTT.

This chain connects TRBV9 to TRBJ2-1; 13 positions agree with TRBD2. The CDR3 contains 15 residues. The germline V gene encodes CDR1 SGDLS and CDR2 YYNGEE. Trimming took 6 bases from V and 5 from J; bases not matched to a gene: 5. The DNA for the CDR3 is TGTGCCAGCAAATTGGGACTAGCGGGGAACAATGAGCAGTTCTTC. Translating it yields CASKLGLAGNNEQFF.

This chain uses TRBV5-1 with TRBJ1-2; no reliable D call. This CDR3 is 15 amino acids long. The germline gives CDR1 SGHRS, CDR2 YFSETQ. The germline V and J ends were trimmed by 0 bases and 8 bases, with 17 bases remaining between them. CDR3: CASSLAFDGFGGYTF. For the CDR3, the DNA is TGCGCCAGCAGCTTGGCCTTTGACGGGTTCGGGGGCTACACCTTC.

The chain carries TRBV6-1 and TRBJ1-2; tentative D call: TRBD1 (5 bases). Germline V lookup: CDR1 MNHNS, CDR2 SASEGT. Trimming shortened V by 5 bases and J by 4 bases, and 14 bases separated the two germline ends. The CDR3 is made up of 14 amino acids. The CDR3 DNA follows: TGTGCCAGCAGTATCAGGGAAGTCGGCTATGGCTACACCTTC. This codes for CASSIREVGYGYTF.

The chain joins TRBV11-2 to TRBJ2-7; D remains unclear. The germline V gene has CDR1 SGHAT and CDR2 FQNNGV. V was clipped by 4 bases and J by 5 bases, with 21 bases between them. The CDR3 covers 16 residues. The CDR3 here is CASSSRTIVVFNEQYF. The DNA for the CDR3 is TGTGCCAGCAGCTCCCGGACCATAGTGGTATTCAACGAGCAGTACTTC.